The 24 T cell receptor beta chains presented below share a single source sample, sequenced in a study of T cell changes during pregnancy in multiple sclerosis. Sequencing used immunoSEQ multiplex PCR; TCRdb keeps in-frame clones, though not all of them. Here the sample spans over 80,000 clones, 90% being singletons. Sequenced material: peripheral blood, taken in the second trimester of pregnancy. Source of these receptors: a female donor in good health, enrolled as a control in a pregnancy study.

This chain uses TRBV7-2 with TRBJ2-1; possible D gene TRBD1, 5 bases. The CDR3 runs 19 residues. Between the trimmed V and J ends, which lost 3 bases and 0 bases, there was a span of 21 bases. The V gene's germline CDR1 is SGHTA and CDR2 FQGNSA. The DNA of the CDR3 is TGTGCCAGCAGCTTGAGGATTATGACAGTCCCCAGCTCCTACAATGAGCAGTTCTTC. Protein: CASSLRIMTVPSSYNEQFF.

The gene calls are TRBV27 and TRBJ2-3, with D maybe TRBD2 (6 bases). The CDR3 is made up of 14 amino acids. Trimming cost V 5 bases and J 0 bases, with 9 bases left between them. Germline V CDR1 and CDR2: MNHEY, SMNVEV (reference sequence). The CDR3, as DNA: TGTGCCAGCAGTGCGGGACTTAGCACAGATACGCAGTATTTT. This codes for CASSAGLSTDTQYF.

CDR3 sequence (DNA): TGCGCCAGCAGCTTGGCCCAGGGCAAAGAGACCCAGTACTTC. Amino acids: CASSLAQGKETQYF. The chain recombines TRBV5-1 with TRBJ2-5; D might be TRBD1 (5 bases). V was cut by 0 bases and J by 3 bases, with 9 bases left in between. There are 14 residues in the CDR3. The germline V gene has CDR1 SGHRS and CDR2 YFSETQ.

Only a few counts were recorded for this clone. The DNA for the CDR3 is TGTGCCAGCAGCTCCACTAGCGGGAGTAGGGAGCAGTACTTC. This codes for CASSSTSGSREQYF. The rearrangement links TRBV7-2 to TRBJ2-7; TRBD2 agrees at 11 bases. Germline loops: CDR1 SGHTA, CDR2 FQGNSA. The CDR3 covers 14 residues. Trimming removed 4 bases from V and 7 bases from J; junction bases left unmatched: 6.

The genes are TRBV6-4 and TRBJ1-4; maybe TRBD1 (5 bases). Trimming cost V 8 bases and J 0 bases, with 13 bases left between them. In germline, CDR1 is MRHNA, CDR2 SNTAGT. The CDR3 totals 15 residues. The CDR3: CASGRTHATNEKLFF. As DNA, the CDR3 is TGTGCCAGCGGACGGACACACGCAACTAATGAAAAACTGTTTTTT.

J is TRBJ1-3 and V is TRBV29-1; tentatively, D is TRBD1 (5 bases). CDR1 SQVTM and CDR2 ANQGSEA come from the germline V gene. V was trimmed by 4 bases and J by 4 bases, leaving 17 bases between them. There are 15 residues in the CDR3. The DNA for the CDR3 is TGCAGCGTTGGAGCCCCAGGGCTCGGGGGAAACACCATATATTTT. Translated: CSVGAPGLGGNTIYF. Combining the CDR3 with reference TRBV29-1 and TRBJ1-3 gives the whole variable domain SAVISQKPSRDICQRGTSLTIQCQVDSQVTMMFWYRQQPGQSLTLIATANQGSEATYESGFVIDKFPISRPNLTFSTLTVSNMSPEDSSIYLCSVGAPGLGGNTIYFGEGSWLTVV.

This clone was found once. This chain uses TRBV19 with TRBJ2-7; D unresolved. The CDR3 loop spans 15 amino acids. V shed 5 bases and J shed 6 bases, with 20 bases lying between them. Germline CDR1 and CDR2: LNHDA and SQIVND (reference sequence). CDR3 residues: CASSDSWLGVGEQYF. The CDR3 nucleotides read TGTGCCAGTAGTGATAGCTGGCTAGGCGTTGGCGAGCAGTACTTC.

The chain uses TRBV18 and TRBJ2-1; 9 nucleotides agree with TRBD1. The germline V gene has CDR1 KGHSH and CDR2 LQKENI. The V gene end was trimmed by 6 bases and the J gene end by 9 bases; junction bases not matched to a gene: 9. The CDR3 loop spans 14 amino acids. Here the CDR3 DNA reads TGTGCCAGCTCCCAGACCGGGACAGGGTTTGAGCAGTTCTTC. The encoded protein is CASSQTGTGFEQFF.

The chain uses TRBV7-2 and TRBJ1-2, with 8 bases aligning to TRBD1. The V gene's germline CDR1 is SGHTA and CDR2 FQGNSA. The CDR3 is made up of 14 amino acids. Unmatched junction bases numbered 4, after V lost 2 bases and J lost 5 bases. CDR3 DNA: TGTGCCAGCAGCTTATCCGGACAGGGTTATGGCTACACCTTC. Translating it yields CASSLSGQGYGYTF.

This chain connects TRBV5-4 to TRBJ1-2; 11 positions agree with TRBD1. Germline V lookup: CDR1 SGHNT, CDR2 YYREEE (reference sequence). V lost 0 bases, J lost 8 bases, and 9 bases stayed unmatched. This CDR3 has 16 residues. CDR3 loop: CASSLGPRDRGGGYTF. CDR3 in DNA: TGTGCCAGCAGCTTGGGTCCCCGGGACAGGGGGGGCGGCTACACCTTC.

This chain links TRBV11-2 with TRBJ2-7, with 7 bases fitting TRBD1. CDR3 length equals 14 residues. Germline V gene lookup returns CDR1 SGHAT and CDR2 FQNNGV. The trim removed 3 bases at V and 1 base at J, leaving 3 bases unmatched. For the CDR3, the DNA is TGTGCCAGCAGCTTTGACAGGGTTTCCTACGAGCAGTACTTC. Translation: CASSFDRVSYEQYF.

V is TRBV19 and J is TRBJ2-7, with 11 positions matching TRBD2. V was pared by 5 bases and J by 0 bases, with 3 bases of the junction left unmatched. This CDR3 is built from 15 residues. Per germline, CDR1 LNHDA and CDR2 SQIVND (reference sequence). CDR3 coding DNA: TGTGCCAGTAGTGCTAGCGGGGGGCCCTCCTACGAGCAGTACTTC. Encoded protein: CASSASGGPSYEQYF.

The chain carries TRBV28 and TRBJ1-3; D may be TRBD1 (6 bases). Per germline, CDR1 MDHEN and CDR2 SYDVKM. V was clipped by 6 bases and J by 5 bases, with 11 bases between them. There are 13 residues in the CDR3. This CDR3 reads CASSLDRRNTIYF. CDR3 nucleotide sequence: TGTGCCAGCAGCCTAGACAGGCGAAACACCATATATTTT.

The chain carries TRBV5-1 and TRBJ1-1, with 7 nucleotides matching TRBD1. The J segment lost 0 bases and the V segment lost 4 bases, leaving 9 bases of the junction unmatched. The CDR3 is 16 residues long. The germline CDR1 and CDR2 sequences are SGHRS and YFSETQ. CDR3 protein: CASSGGTVYLNTEAFF. CDR3 sequence (DNA): TGCGCCAGCAGCGGGGGGACAGTTTATTTGAACACTGAAGCTTTCTTT.

The chain uses TRBV7-9 and TRBJ2-3; 13 positions agree with TRBD2. The trim removed 0 bases at V and 6 bases at J, leaving 9 bases unmatched. This CDR3 has 18 residues. CDR1 and CDR2 from the germline V gene are SEHNR and FQNEAQ (reference sequence). CDR3 nucleotide sequence: TGTGCCAGCAGCTTAGCGTGGGCGACTAGCGGGGGGTTTGATACGCAGTATTTT. Translation gives CASSLAWATSGGFDTQYF.

This clone occurred once. The chain carries TRBV19 and TRBJ1-1; 7 bases fit TRBD1. The V and J ends lost 4 bases and 1 base, in that order; junction bases with no gene match: 6. The CDR3 extends over 15 amino acids. CDR1 is LNHDA, CDR2 SQIVND, per germline (reference sequence). CDR3 region: CASSNPGTANTEAFF. The DNA of the CDR3 is TGTGCCAGTAGTAATCCCGGGACAGCGAACACTGAAGCTTTCTTT.

This clone was found once. The chain couples TRBV4-1 to TRBJ2-7; TRBD2 aligns across 7 bases. The V segment lost 1 base and the J segment 2 bases; nucleotides outside the gene matches: 2. Germline V gene lookup returns CDR1 MGHRA and CDR2 YSYEKL. The CDR3 spans 14 residues. CDR3 coding DNA: TGCGCCAGCAGCCAAGGGGGGGGACCCTACGAGCAGTACTTC. As protein: CASSQGGGPYEQYF.

This clone came up a few times. V gene TRBV27 combines with J gene TRBJ2-2; possible D gene TRBD1, 6 bases. CDR1 is MNHEY, CDR2 SMNVEV, per germline (reference sequence). The CDR3 spans 14 residues. V lost 7 bases, J lost 6 bases, and 15 bases lay in between. As DNA, the CDR3 is TGTGCCAGCAACCTCGACAGGTTTGCCGGGGAGCTGTTTTTT. It yields the protein CASNLDRFAGELFF.

The chain has TRBV9 and TRBJ1-1; TRBD1 agrees at 7 bases. V was pared by 4 bases and J by 2 bases, with 8 bases of the junction left unmatched. Germline CDR1 is SGDLS and CDR2 is YYNGEE. The CDR3 totals 15 residues. Written as DNA, the CDR3 is TGTGCCAGCAGCCCCTCGGGAGGGGGCAACACTGAAGCTTTCTTT. This sequence encodes CASSPSGGGNTEAFF.

The rearrangement joins TRBV7-8 to TRBJ1-5; no clear D. Trimming removed 0 bases at V and 3 bases at J, with 9 bases between. Germline lookup yields CDR1 SGHVS and CDR2 FQNEAQ. The CDR3 has 15 amino acids. The CDR3 DNA reads TGTGCCAGCAGCTTAGCGCGGTCAGTCAATCAGCCCCAGCATTTT. Translated: CASSLARSVNQPQHF.

V gene TRBV2 combines with J gene TRBJ1-2, with 7 bases matching TRBD1. Trimming cost V 6 bases and J 8 bases; bases outside gene matches: 9. From germline, CDR1 is SNHLY and CDR2 FYNNEI. The CDR3 sequence is 13 residues long. The CDR3 loop is CASRAGTAGGYTF. The CDR3 nucleotides read TGTGCCAGCAGAGCCGGGACAGCCGGGGGCTACACCTTC.

The chain couples TRBV7-2 to TRBJ2-3; the match to TRBD2 covers 11 bases. This CDR3 has 17 residues. Germline assignment: CDR1 SGHTA and CDR2 FQGNSA. V shed 2 bases, J shed 5 bases, and the junction held 9 bases outside the gene matches. CDR3 sequence reads: CASSLSAIAGGQDTQYF. In DNA form, the CDR3 reads TGTGCCAGCAGCTTATCTGCCATAGCGGGGGGGCAAGATACGCAGTATTTT.

The rearrangement links TRBV4-3 to TRBJ1-2, with D possibly TRBD1 on 5 matching bases. V was cut by 0 bases and J by 8 bases, with 16 bases left in between. The CDR3 spans 15 residues. CDR1 and CDR2 (germline): LGHNA, YSLEER. The CDR3, as DNA: TGCGCCAGCAGCCAAGATTTCGGTGCCGGGGGAGGCTACACCTTC. Residues: CASSQDFGAGGGYTF.

This chain links TRBV18 with TRBJ1-1; weak D call: TRBD1 (5 bases). The V and J ends lost 2 bases and 12 bases respectively, with 19 bases between them. The CDR3 is made up of 14 amino acids. The V gene's germline CDR1 is KGHSH and CDR2 LQKENI. The CDR3 coding sequence is TGTGCCAGCTCACCAGAGGACAATCGAAGTCGGACTTTCTTT. It encodes CASSPEDNRSRTFF.